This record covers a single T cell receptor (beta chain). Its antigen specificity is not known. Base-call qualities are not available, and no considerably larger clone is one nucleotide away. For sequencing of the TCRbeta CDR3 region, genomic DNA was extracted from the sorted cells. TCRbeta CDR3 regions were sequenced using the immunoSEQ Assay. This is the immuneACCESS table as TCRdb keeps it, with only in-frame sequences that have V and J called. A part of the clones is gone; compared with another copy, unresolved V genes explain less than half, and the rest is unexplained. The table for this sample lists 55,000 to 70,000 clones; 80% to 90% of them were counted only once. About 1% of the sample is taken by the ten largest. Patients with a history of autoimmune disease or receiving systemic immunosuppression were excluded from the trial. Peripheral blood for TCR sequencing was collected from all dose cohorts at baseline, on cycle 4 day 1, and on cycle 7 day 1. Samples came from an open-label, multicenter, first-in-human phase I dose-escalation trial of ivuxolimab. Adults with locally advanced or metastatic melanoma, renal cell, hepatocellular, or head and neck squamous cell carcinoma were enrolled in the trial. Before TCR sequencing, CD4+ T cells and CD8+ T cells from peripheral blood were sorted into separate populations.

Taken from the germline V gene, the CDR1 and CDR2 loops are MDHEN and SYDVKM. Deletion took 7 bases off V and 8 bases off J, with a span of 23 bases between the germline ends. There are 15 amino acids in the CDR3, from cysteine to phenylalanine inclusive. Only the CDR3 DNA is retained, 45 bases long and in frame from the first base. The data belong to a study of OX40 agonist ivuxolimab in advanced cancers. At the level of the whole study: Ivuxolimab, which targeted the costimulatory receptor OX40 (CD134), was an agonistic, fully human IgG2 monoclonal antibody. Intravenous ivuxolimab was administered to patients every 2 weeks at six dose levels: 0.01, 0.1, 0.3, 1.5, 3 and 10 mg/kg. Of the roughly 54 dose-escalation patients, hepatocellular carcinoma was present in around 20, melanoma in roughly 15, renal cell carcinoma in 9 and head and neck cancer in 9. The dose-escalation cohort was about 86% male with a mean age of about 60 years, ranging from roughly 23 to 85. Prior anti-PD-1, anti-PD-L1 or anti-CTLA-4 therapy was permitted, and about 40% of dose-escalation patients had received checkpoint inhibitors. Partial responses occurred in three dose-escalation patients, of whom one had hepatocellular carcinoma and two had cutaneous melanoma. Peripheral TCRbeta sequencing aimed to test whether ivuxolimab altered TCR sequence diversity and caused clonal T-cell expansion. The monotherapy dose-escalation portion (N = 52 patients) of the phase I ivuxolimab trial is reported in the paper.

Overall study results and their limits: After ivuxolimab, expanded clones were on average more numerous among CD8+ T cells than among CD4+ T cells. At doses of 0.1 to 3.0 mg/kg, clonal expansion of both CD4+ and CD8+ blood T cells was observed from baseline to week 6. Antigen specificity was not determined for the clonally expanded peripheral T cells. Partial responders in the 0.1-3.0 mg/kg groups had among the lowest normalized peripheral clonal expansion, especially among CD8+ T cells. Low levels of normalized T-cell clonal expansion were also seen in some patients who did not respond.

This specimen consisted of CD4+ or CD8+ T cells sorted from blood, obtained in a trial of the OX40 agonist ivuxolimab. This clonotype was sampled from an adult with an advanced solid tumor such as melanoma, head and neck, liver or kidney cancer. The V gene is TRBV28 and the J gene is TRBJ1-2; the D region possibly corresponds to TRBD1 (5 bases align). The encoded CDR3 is CASTDTGGVVLGYTF. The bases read TGTGCCAGCACCGACACAGGAGGAGTTGTTTTAGGCTACACCTTC.